The clone carrying this T cell receptor (beta chain) was counted a single time. Its antigen is not identified. The primer mix had 60 Vbeta and 13 Jbeta primers. The method was immunoSEQ multiplex PCR; TCRdb's version includes in-frame clones alone and lacks a portion of them. The profile shows around 120,000 clones, more than 65% of them singletons. The data originate from a study of cytomegalovirus exposure and HLA in healthy donors. Overall study results and limits: Later genetic work tied a missense DCLRE1C variant to beta-chain V and J trimming. An Asian-associated ancestry cluster reportedly showed fewer N-insertions than the roughly 670-donor mean in a later analysis. Available immune exposure information covered CMV serostatus only. According to the study, 160 or so TCR beta chains were cytomegalovirus-associated.

There are 16 residues in the CDR3. CDR1 is SGHDN, CDR2 FVKESK, per germline. V was clipped by 4 bases and J by 2 bases; unmatched bases: 8. The chain recombines TRBV14 with TRBJ2-1; 7 bases align to TRBD2. The sequenced material came from PBMCs. The sequence was collected from a human donor in good health. CDR3: CASSRLAASPYNEQFF. CDR3 DNA: TGTGCCAGCAGCCGGCTAGCGGCCTCCCCCTACAATGAGCAGTTCTTC.